This T cell receptor beta chain appears in the sequencing data of a study of T-cell reconstitution after alpha-beta-depleted transplantation in children. Preparing the TCRbeta library involved the use of unique molecular identifiers. TCRdb reprocessed the PCR reads with MiXCR, giving one entry per CDR3 protein. In the table there are 100,000 or so distinct CDR3 sequences, 12% of which are singletons. This clonotype appeared many times. This CDR3 contains 15 residues. Germline CDR1 is DFQATT and CDR2 is SNEGSKA (reference sequence). V lost 3 bases and J lost 5, with 17 bases in between. The rearrangement links TRBV20-1 to TRBJ1-5; D perhaps matches TRBD1 (5 bases). The source was PBMCs from the stem cell graft donor, collected from the stem cell graft. This clonotype originated in a human donor who donated a stem cell graft to a child with inherited bone marrow failure. CDR3 protein: CSARSGRATYQPQHF. The CDR3 DNA reads as TGCAGTGCTAGGAGTGGCAGGGCCACTTATCAGCCCCAGCATTTT.